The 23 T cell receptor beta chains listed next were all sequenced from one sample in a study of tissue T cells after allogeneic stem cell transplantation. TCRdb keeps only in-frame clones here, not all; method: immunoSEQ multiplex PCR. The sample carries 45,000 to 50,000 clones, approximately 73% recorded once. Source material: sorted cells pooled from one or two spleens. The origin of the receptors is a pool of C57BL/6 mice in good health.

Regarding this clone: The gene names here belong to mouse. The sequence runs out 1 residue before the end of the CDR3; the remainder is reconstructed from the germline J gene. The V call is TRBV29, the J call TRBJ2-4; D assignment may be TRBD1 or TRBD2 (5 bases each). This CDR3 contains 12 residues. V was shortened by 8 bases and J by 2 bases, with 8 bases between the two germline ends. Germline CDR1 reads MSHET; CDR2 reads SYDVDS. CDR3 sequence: CASGGSQNTLYF. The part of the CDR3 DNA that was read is TGTGCTAGCGGGGGTTCTCAAAACACCTTGTAC.

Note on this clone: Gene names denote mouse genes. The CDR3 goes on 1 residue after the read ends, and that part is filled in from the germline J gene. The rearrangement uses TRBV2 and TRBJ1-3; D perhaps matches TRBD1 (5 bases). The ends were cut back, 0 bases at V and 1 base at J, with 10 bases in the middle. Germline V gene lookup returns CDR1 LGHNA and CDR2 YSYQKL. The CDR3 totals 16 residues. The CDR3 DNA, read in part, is TGTGCCAGCAGCCAAGATGGGAGGACATCTGGAAATACGCTCTAT. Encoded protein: CASSQDGRTSGNTLY. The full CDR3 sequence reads CASSQDGRTSGNTLYF. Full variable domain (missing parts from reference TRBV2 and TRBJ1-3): DPKIIQKPKYLVAVTGSEKILICEQYLGHNAMYWYRQSAKKPLEFMFSYSYQKLMDNQTASSRFQPQSSKKNHLDLQITALKPDDSATYFCASSQDGRTSGNTLYFGEGSRLIVV.

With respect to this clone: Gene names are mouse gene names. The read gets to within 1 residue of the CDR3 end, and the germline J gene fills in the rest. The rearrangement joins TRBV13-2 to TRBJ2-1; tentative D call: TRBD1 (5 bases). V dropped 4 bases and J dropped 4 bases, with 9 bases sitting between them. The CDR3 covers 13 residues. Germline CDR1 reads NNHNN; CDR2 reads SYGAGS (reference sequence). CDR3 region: CASGRQKYAEQFF. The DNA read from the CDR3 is TGTGCCAGCGGTCGACAGAAATATGCTGAGCAGTTC.

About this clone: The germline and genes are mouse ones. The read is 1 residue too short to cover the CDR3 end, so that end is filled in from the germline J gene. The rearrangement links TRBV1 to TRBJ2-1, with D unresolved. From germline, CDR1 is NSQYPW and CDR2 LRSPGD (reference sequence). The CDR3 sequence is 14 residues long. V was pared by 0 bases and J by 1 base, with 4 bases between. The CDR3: CTCSADQNYAEQFF. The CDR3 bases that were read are TGCACCTGCAGTGCAGATCAGAACTATGCTGAGCAGTTC.

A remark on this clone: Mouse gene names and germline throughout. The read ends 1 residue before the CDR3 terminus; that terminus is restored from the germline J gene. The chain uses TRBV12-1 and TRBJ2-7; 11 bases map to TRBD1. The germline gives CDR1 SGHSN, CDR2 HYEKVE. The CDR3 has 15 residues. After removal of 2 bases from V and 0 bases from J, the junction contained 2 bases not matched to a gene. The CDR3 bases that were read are TGTGCCAGCTCTCCGGACAGGGGGCCCTCCTATGAACAGTAC. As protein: CASSPDRGPSYEQY. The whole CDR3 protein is CASSPDRGPSYEQYF.

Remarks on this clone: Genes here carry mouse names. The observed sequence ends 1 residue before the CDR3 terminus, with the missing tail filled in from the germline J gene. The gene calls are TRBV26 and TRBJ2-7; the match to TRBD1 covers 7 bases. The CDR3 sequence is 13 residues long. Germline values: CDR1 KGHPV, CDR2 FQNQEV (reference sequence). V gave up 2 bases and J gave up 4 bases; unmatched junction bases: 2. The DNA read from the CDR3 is TGTGCCAGCAGTCTGGGGGACAGTTATGAACAGTAC. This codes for CASSLGDSYEQY. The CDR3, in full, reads CASSLGDSYEQYF. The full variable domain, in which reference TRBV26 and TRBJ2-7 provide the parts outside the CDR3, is NSKVIQTPRYLVKGQGQKAKMRCIPEKGHPVVFWYQQNKNNEFKFLINFQNQEVLQQIDMTEKRFSAECPSNSPCSLEIQSSEAGDSALYLCASSLGDSYEQYFGPGTRLTVL.

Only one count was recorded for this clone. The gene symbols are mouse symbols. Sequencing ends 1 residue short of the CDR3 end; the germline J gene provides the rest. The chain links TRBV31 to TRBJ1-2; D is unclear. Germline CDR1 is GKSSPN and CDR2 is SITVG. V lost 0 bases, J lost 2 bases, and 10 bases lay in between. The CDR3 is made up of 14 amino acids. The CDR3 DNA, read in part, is TGTGCCTGGAGTCTAGGAGGGAGGAACTCCGACTACACC. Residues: CAWSLGGRNSDYT. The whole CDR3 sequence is CAWSLGGRNSDYTF.

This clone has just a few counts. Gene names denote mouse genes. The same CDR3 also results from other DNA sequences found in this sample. CDR3 in amino acids: CASSQEGNSGNTLYF. The CDR3 bases that were read are TGTGCCAGCAGCCAAGAAGGGAATTCTGGAAATACGCTCTAT. The chain is built from TRBV5 and TRBJ1-3; the D is unclear. The read ends 1 residue shy of where the CDR3 ends; the end is completed using the germline J gene. V lost 0 bases to trimming and J lost 0 bases, with 6 bases between them. The V gene's germline CDR1 is LGHNA and CDR2 YNLKQL (reference sequence). The CDR3 totals 15 residues.

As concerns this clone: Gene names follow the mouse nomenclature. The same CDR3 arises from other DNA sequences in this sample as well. The part of the CDR3 DNA that was read is TGTGCCAGCAGCCGACAGGGGGCAAACACAGAAGTCTTC. Translating it yields CASSRQGANTEVF. The entire CDR3 sequence reads CASSRQGANTEVFF. The chain couples TRBV15 to TRBJ1-1; 9 bases are a match to TRBD1. The read finishes 1 residue shy of the CDR3 end, and the germline J gene is used to complete it. The V and J ends lost 6 bases and 0 bases, in that order; junction bases with no gene match: 2. The CDR3 covers 14 residues. Germline CDR1 and CDR2: SGHND and FRSKSL.

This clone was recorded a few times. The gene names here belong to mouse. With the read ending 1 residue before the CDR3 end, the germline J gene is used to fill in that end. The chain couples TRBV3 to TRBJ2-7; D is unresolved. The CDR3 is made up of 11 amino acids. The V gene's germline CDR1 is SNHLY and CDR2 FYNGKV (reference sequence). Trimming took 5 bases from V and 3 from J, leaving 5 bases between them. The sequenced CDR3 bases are TGTGCCAGCAGCGACATCTATGAACAGTAC. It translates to CASSDIYEQY. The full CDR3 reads CASSDIYEQYF.

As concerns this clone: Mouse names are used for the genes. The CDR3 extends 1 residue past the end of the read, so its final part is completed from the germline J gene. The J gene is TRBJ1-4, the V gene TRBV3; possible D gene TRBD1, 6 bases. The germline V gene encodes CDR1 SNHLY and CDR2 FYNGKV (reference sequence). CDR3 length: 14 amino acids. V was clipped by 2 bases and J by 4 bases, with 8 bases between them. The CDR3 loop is CASSLPGVNERLFF. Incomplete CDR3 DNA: TGTGCCAGCAGCTTACCAGGGGTCAACGAAAGATTATTT.

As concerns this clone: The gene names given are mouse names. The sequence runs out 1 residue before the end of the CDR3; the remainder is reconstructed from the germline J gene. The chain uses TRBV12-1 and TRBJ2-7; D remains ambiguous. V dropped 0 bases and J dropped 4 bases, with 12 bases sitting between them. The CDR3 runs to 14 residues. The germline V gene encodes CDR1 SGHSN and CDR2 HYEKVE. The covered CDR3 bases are TGTGCCAGCTCTCTCGAGCAGGATGTTTATGAACAGTAC. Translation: CASSLEQDVYEQY. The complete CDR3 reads CASSLEQDVYEQYF.

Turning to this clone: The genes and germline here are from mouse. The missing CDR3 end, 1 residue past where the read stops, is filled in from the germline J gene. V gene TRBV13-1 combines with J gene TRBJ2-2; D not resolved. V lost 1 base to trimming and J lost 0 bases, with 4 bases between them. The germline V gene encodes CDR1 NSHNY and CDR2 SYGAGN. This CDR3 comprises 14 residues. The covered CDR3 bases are TGTGCCAGCAGTGATCAAGCAAACACCGGGCAGCTCTAC. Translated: CASSDQANTGQLY. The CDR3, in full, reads CASSDQANTGQLYF.

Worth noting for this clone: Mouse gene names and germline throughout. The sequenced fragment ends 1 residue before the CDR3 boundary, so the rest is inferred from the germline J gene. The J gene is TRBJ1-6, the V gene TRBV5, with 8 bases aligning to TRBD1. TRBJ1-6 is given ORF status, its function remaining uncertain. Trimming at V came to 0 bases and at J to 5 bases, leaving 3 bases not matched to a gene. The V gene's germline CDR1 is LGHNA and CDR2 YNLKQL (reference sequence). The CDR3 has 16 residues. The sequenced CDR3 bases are TGTGCCAGCAGCCAAGACACAGGGGGGGATAATTCGCCCCTCTAC. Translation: CASSQDTGGDNSPLY. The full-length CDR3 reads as CASSQDTGGDNSPLYF.

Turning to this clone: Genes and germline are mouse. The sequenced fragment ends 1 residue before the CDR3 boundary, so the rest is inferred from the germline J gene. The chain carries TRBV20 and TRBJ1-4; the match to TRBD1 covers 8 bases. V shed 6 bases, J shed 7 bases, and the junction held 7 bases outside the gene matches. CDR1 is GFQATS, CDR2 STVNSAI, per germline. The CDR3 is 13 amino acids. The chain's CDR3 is CGAWTGTGERLFF. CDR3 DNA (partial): TGTGGTGCCTGGACAGGGACGGGCGAAAGATTATTT.

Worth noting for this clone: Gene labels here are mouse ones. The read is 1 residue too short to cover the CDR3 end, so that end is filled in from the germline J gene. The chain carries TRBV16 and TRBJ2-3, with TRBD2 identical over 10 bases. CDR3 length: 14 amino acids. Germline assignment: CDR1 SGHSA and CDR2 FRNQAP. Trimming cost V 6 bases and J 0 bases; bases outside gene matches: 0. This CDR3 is CASRDWGSAETLYF. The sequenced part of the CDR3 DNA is TGTGCAAGCAGGGACTGGGGGAGTGCAGAAACGCTGTAT. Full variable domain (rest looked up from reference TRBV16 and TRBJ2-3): NAGVIQTPRHKVTGKGQEATLWCEPISGHSAVFWYRQTIVQGLEFLTYFRNQAPIDDSGMPKERFSAQMPNQSHSTLKIQSTQPQDSAVYLCASRDWGSAETLYFGSGTRLTVL.

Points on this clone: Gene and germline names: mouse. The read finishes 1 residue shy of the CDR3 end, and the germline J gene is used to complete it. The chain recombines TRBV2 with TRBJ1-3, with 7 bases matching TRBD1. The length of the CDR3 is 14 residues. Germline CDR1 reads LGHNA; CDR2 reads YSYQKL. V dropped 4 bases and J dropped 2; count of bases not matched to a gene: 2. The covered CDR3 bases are TGTGCCAGCAGCCCTCAGGGGGCTGGAAATACGCTCTAT. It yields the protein CASSPQGAGNTLY. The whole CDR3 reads CASSPQGAGNTLYF.

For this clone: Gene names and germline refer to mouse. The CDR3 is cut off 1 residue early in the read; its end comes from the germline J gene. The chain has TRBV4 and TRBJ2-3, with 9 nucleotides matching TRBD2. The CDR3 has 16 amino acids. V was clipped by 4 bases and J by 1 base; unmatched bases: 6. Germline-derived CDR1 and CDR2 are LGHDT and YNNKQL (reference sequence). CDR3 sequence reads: CASSSDWGGGAETLYF. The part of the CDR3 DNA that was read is TGTGCCAGCAGCTCGGACTGGGGAGGGGGTGCAGAAACGCTGTAT.

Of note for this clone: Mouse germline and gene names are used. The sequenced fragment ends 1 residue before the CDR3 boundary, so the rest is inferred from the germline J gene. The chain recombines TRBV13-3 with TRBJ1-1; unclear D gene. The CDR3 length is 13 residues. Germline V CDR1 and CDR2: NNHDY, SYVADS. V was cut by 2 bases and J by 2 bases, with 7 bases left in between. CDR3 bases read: TGTGCCAGCAGTGAGAGGAACAACACAGAAGTCTTC. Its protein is CASSERNNTEVF. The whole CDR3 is CASSERNNTEVFF.

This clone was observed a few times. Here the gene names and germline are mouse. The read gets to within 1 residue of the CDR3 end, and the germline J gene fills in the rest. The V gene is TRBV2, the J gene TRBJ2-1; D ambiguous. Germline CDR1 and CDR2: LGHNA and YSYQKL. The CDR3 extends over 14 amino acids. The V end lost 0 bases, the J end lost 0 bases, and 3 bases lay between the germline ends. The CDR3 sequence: CASSQESNYAEQFF. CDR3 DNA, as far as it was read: TGTGCCAGCAGCCAAGAAAGTAACTATGCTGAGCAGTTC.

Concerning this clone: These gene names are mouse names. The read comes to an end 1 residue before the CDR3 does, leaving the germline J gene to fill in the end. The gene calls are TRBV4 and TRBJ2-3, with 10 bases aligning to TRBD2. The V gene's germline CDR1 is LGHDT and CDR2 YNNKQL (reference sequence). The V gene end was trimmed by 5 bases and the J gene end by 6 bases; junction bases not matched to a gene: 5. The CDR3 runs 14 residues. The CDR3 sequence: CASSQGLGRETLYF. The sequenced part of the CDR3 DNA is TGTGCCAGCAGCCAGGGACTGGGGAGGGAAACGCTGTAT. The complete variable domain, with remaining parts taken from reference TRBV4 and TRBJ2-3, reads ETAVFQTPNYHVTQVGNEVSFNCKQTLGHDTMYWYKQDSKKLLKIMFSYNNKQLIVNETVPRRFSPQSSDKAHLNLRIKSVEPEDSAVYLCASSQGLGRETLYFGSGTRLTVL.

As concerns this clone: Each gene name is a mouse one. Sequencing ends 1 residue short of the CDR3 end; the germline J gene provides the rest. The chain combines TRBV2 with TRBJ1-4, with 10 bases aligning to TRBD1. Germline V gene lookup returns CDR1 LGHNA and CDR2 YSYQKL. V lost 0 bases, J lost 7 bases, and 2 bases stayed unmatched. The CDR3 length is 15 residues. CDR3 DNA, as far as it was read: TGTGCCAGCAGCCAAGAGACAGGGGGCAGCGAAAGATTATTT. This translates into CASSQETGGSERLF. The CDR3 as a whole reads CASSQETGGSERLFF.

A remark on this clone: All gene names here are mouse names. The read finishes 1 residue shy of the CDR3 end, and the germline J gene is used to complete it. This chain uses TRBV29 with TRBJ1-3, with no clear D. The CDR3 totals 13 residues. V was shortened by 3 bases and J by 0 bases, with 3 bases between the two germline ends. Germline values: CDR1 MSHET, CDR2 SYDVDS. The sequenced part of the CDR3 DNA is TGTGCTAGCAGTTTCAATTCTGGAAATACGCTCTAT. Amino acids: CASSFNSGNTLY. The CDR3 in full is CASSFNSGNTLYF. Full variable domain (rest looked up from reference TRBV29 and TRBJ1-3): DMKVTQMPRYLIKRMGENVLLECGQDMSHETMYWYRQDPGLGLQLIYISYDVDSNSEGDIPKGYRVSRKKREHFSLILDSAKTNQTSVYFCASSFNSGNTLYFGEGSRLIVV.